Listed below are T cell receptor beta chains from one sample, sequenced in a study of vaccination effects on CD4 cells after COVID-19. These receptors are not linked to any known antigen. The protocol was immunoSEQ multiplex PCR, while the TCRdb copy is restricted to in-frame clones and leaves out a portion. The profile covers roughly 60,000 clones, with 70% to 85% appearing a single time and under 25% taken by the ten largest. The sample was CD4+ T cells from PBMCs cultured without peptide, taken before COVID-19 vaccination. These receptors came from a human donor who had a prior SARS-CoV-2 infection. Each CDR3 is given with its conserved first and last residue. A D gene is named only where the DNA matches it firmly. Size is omitted from some rows. Given values are once, few, many or a class for expanded clones.

V: TRBV23-1; size: NA; J: TRBJ2-1; D: TRBD2; DNA: TGCGCCAGCAGCGAGGGACTAGCGGACTACAATGAGCAGTTCTTC; CDR3: CASSEGLADYNEQFF
V: TRBV30; size: NA; J: TRBJ1-2; D: NA; DNA: TGTGCCTGGAGTACGGACAGTACCTATGGCTACACCTTC; CDR3: CAWSTDSTYGYTF
V: TRBV27; size: NA; J: TRBJ2-1; D: NA; DNA: TGTGCCAGCAGTCGGTTGGATGAGCAGTTCTTC; CDR3: CASSRLDEQFF
V: TRBV27; size: NA; J: TRBJ1-1; D: TRBD1; DNA: TGTGCCAGCAGTGGACGACAGGGTTTTAGCACTGAAGCTTTCTTT; CDR3: CASSGRQGFSTEAFF
V: TRBV10-3; size: few; J: TRBJ1-1; D: TRBD1; DNA: TGTGCCATCAGTGGGTCACAGGGGGCGGAAGATGGGGCTACCTTT; CDR3: CAISGSQGAEDGATF
V: TRBV3-1/TRBV3-2; size: NA; J: TRBJ2-3; D: TRBD2; DNA: TGTGCCAGCAGCCAGACTTGGCGGGGGGCCAGCACAGATACGCAGTATTTT; CDR3: CASSQTWRGASTDTQYF
V: TRBV11-3; size: NA; J: TRBJ2-1; D: NA; DNA: TGTGCCAGCAGCCCGGACTGGGTAGGGGGCAATGAGCAGTTCTTC; CDR3: CASSPDWVGGNEQFF
V: TRBV6-1; size: NA; J: TRBJ1-2; D: NA; DNA: TGTGCCAGCAGTGAAGGGGACACGGCAAGGGGCTACACCTTC; CDR3: CASSEGDTARGYTF
V: TRBV20-1; size: few; J: TRBJ2-7; D: NA; DNA: TGCAGTGCTAGAATCGGGCCGAGGCAGTACTTC; CDR3: CSARIGPRQYF
V: TRBV4-1; size: NA; J: TRBJ2-5; D: NA; DNA: TGCGCCAGCAGCCGCCCCGGCCGAGAGACCCAGTACTTC; CDR3: CASSRPGRETQYF
V: TRBV5-1; size: NA; J: TRBJ2-7; D: TRBD1; DNA: TGCGCCAGCAGTCGGGACAGGTTTTACGAGCAGTACTTC; CDR3: CASSRDRFYEQYF
V: TRBV6-4; size: few; J: TRBJ1-6; D: TRBD1; DNA: TGTGCCAGCAGTGACTCGAAAAAGGACAGGGGGAATTTTGGGGGACCCCTCCACTTT; CDR3: CASSDSKKDRGNFGGPLHF
V: TRBV7-2; size: NA; J: TRBJ1-4; D: NA; DNA: TGTGCCAGCAGCCCAAGCTCTCCGGGGGCTGGGGAAAAACTGTTTTTT; CDR3: CASSPSSPGAGEKLFF
V: TRBV19; size: NA; J: TRBJ1-5; D: NA; DNA: TGTGCCAGTAGTGGATATGGGGGTGAGGGACAGCCCCAGCATTTT; CDR3: CASSGYGGEGQPQHF
V: TRBV19; size: once; J: TRBJ2-2; D: NA; DNA: TGTGCCAGTAACCTGAACACCGGGGAGCTGTTTTTT; CDR3: CASNLNTGELFF
V: TRBV7-9; size: NA; J: TRBJ2-4; D: NA; DNA: TGTGCCAGCAGCTTATCGCAGGAAAACATTCAGTACTTC; CDR3: CASSLSQENIQYF
V: TRBV5-6; size: NA; J: TRBJ2-1; D: NA; DNA: TGTGCCAGCAGCTTGGGAGGGGTAAATTCCTACAATGAGCAGTTCTTC; CDR3: CASSLGGVNSYNEQFF
V: TRBV7-9; size: few; J: TRBJ2-7; D: NA; DNA: TGTGCCAGCAGCCGAGGGGGGACTCCACCCTACGAGCAGTACTTC; CDR3: CASSRGGTPPYEQYF